Below are 21 T cell receptor beta chains sequenced from a single sample in a study of shared clonotypes between healthy human individuals. Repertoires were generated with immunoSEQ multiplex PCR, while TCRdb's copy carries only in-frame clones and drops some. The top ten clones hold about 0.068% of a sample with under 600,000 clones, around 96% of them seen once. The material sequenced was naive CD4+ T cells sorted from blood. Documented subset: CD45RA+ positively selected. These receptors were collected from a woman in her twenties or thirties in good health.

The rearrangement uses TRBV5-1 and TRBJ2-3; possibly TRBD1 or TRBD2 for D (5 bases each). Germline V gene data show CDR1 as SGHRS and CDR2 as YFSETQ. CDR3 length: 14 amino acids. V lost 3 bases and J lost 2, with 10 bases in between. CDR3 nucleotides: TGCGCCAGCAGCTCGGGACGGAACACAGATACGCAGTATTTT. This codes for CASSSGRNTDTQYF.

This chain uses TRBV28 with TRBJ2-1, with a possible D match to TRBD2 (5 bases). Trimming removed 6 bases at V and 0 bases at J, with 15 bases between. The CDR3 extends over 16 amino acids. Germline V CDR1 and CDR2: MDHEN, SYDVKM. CDR3 nucleotide sequence: TGTGCCAGCAGCCCATCGGACTCCAACTCCTACAATGAGCAGTTCTTC. Protein product: CASSPSDSNSYNEQFF.

This chain links TRBV7-3 with TRBJ2-3; 8 nucleotides agree with TRBD2. Per the germline V gene, CDR1 is SGHTA and CDR2 is FQGTGA. This CDR3 has 18 amino acids. V was clipped by 1 base and J by 0 bases; unmatched bases: 9. The CDR3 reads CASSLSVVAGSSTDTQYF. In DNA form, the CDR3 reads TGTGCCAGCAGCTTAAGTGTCGTAGCGGGATCTAGCACAGATACGCAGTATTTT. Complete variable domain (other parts from reference TRBV7-3 and TRBJ2-3): GAGVSQTPSNKVTEKGKYVELRCDPISGHTALYWYRQSLGQGPEFLIYFQGTGAADDSGLPNDRFFAVRPEGSVSTLKIQRTERGDSAVYLCASSLSVVAGSSTDTQYFGPGTRLTVL.

The chain couples TRBV7-9 to TRBJ2-1; D remains ambiguous. The length of the CDR3 is 15 residues. The V gene lost 0 bases and the J gene lost 2 bases, with 8 bases spanning the gap. CDR1 is SEHNR, CDR2 FQNEAQ, per germline (reference sequence). The CDR3 loop is CASSLAHLPYNEQFF. The CDR3 DNA sequence: TGTGCCAGCAGCTTAGCGCATCTCCCCTACAATGAGCAGTTCTTC.

The chain employs TRBV19 and TRBJ1-5; no reliable D call. This CDR3 comprises 15 residues. CDR1 and CDR2 (germline): LNHDA, SQIVND (reference sequence). The V gene lost 1 base and the J gene lost 2 bases, with 9 bases spanning the gap. The CDR3 is CASSIVGEGNQPQHF. The DNA of the CDR3 is TGTGCCAGTAGTATAGTAGGTGAAGGCAATCAGCCCCAGCATTTT.

The genes are TRBV5-4 and TRBJ2-3; TRBD2 matches 9 bases. The J segment lost 5 bases and the V segment lost 1 base, leaving 5 bases of the junction unmatched. The CDR3 length is 15 residues. Germline CDR1 and CDR2: SGHNT and YYREEE (reference sequence). The DNA of the CDR3 is TGTGCCAGCAGCTTGCCGGCTAGCGGGATAGATACGCAGTATTTT. This translates into CASSLPASGIDTQYF.

The gene calls are TRBV2 and TRBJ2-2; the match to TRBD2 covers 8 bases. Germline V gene sequence: CDR1 SNHLY, CDR2 FYNNEI. CDR3 length: 14 amino acids. The V and J ends lost 8 bases and 6 bases, in that order; junction bases with no gene match: 8. The CDR3: CASGQAGGPGELFF. The CDR3 DNA reads as TGTGCCAGCGGGCAGGCGGGAGGTCCCGGGGAGCTGTTTTTT.

The CDR3 nucleotides are TGTGCCAGCAGCTCCGGGACAGGGGTTTCGTTTGAGACCCAGTACTTC. Translated: CASSSGTGVSFETQYF. V gene TRBV7-2 combines with J gene TRBJ2-5; 10 bases fit TRBD1. Losses at the gene ends were 4 bases for V and 5 bases for J; bases not matched to a gene: 10. Germline V CDR1 and CDR2: SGHTA, FQGNSA. The CDR3 loop spans 16 amino acids.

The chain couples TRBV2 to TRBJ2-1; D is possibly TRBD1 or TRBD2 (5 bases each). The CDR3 runs to 13 residues. The germline CDR1 and CDR2 sequences are SNHLY and FYNNEI. The ends were cut back, 6 bases at V and 10 bases at J, with 16 bases in the middle. CDR3 sequence reads: CASSEKIGAEQFF. The CDR3 coding sequence is TGTGCCAGCAGCGAAAAGATCGGGGCCGAGCAGTTCTTC.

Here the CDR3 DNA reads TGTGCCAGCAGTTACCATAGGGGGGGAGGGCAAGAGACCCAGTACTTC. Its translation is CASSYHRGGGQETQYF. The genes are TRBV6-6 and TRBJ2-5, with D tentatively TRBD2 (7 bases). Trimming shortened V by 2 bases and J by 2 bases, and 15 bases separated the two germline ends. This CDR3 is built from 16 residues. CDR1 is MNHNY, CDR2 SVGAGI, per germline (reference sequence).

This sequence joins TRBV19 and TRBJ1-2, with TRBD1 matching 10 bases. There are 14 residues in the CDR3. J was trimmed by 8 bases and V by 3 bases; bases with no gene match: 6. CDR1 is LNHDA, CDR2 SQIVND, per germline (reference sequence). The CDR3 sequence: CASSIRDRGFGYTF. CDR3 sequence (DNA): TGTGCCAGTAGTATCCGGGACAGGGGCTTCGGCTACACCTTC.

This clone appeared a few times. CDR3 residues: CASTGTSGASYNEQFF. In DNA form, the CDR3 reads TGCGCCAGCACCGGGACTAGCGGAGCTAGCTACAATGAGCAGTTCTTC. This rearrangement joins TRBV5-1 to TRBJ2-1; 11 bases align to TRBD2. CDR3 length equals 16 residues. V shed 6 bases, J shed 3 bases, and the junction held 8 bases outside the gene matches. Looked up from germline, CDR1 is SGHRS and CDR2 is YFSETQ. Drawing the rest from reference TRBV5-1 and TRBJ2-1, the complete variable domain is KAGVTQTPRYLIKTRGQQVTLSCSPISGHRSVSWYQQTPGQGLQFLFEYFSETQRNKGNFPGRFSGRQFSNSRSEMNVSTLELGDSALYLCASTGTSGASYNEQFFGPGTRLTVL.

The chain uses TRBV11-2 and TRBJ1-4; the D gene is possibly TRBD1 (5 bases). CDR1 is SGHAT, CDR2 FQNNGV, per germline. The CDR3 totals 15 residues. Deletions cut 3 bases from V and 7 bases from J, with 15 bases between. This chain's CDR3 is CASSFGGSPGEKLFF. The CDR3 region has the DNA TGTGCCAGCAGCTTTGGGGGTTCCCCAGGTGAAAAACTGTTTTTT.

This chain joins TRBV6-5 and TRBJ2-2; the match to TRBD2 covers 8 bases. The CDR3 is 15 amino acids. V dropped 6 bases and J dropped 3; count of bases not matched to a gene: 6. CDR1 MNHEY and CDR2 SVGAGI come from the germline V gene. The CDR3 coding sequence is TGTGCCAGCAGACGGGGGGGTTTTGACACCGGGGAGCTGTTTTTT. This sequence encodes CASRRGGFDTGELFF.

The V and J genes are TRBV10-3 and TRBJ2-7; TRBD2 matches 8 bases. V was clipped by 0 bases and J by 7 bases; unmatched bases: 8. Germline V gene sequence: CDR1 ENHRY, CDR2 SYGVKD. This CDR3 region has 15 residues. Here the CDR3 DNA reads TGTGCCATCAGTGAGTCAGGGACTAGGACGCGTGAGCAGTACTTC. Amino acid sequence: CAISESGTRTREQYF.

The chain couples TRBV5-1 to TRBJ1-1; D perhaps matches TRBD1 (5 bases). The length of the CDR3 is 13 residues. CDR1 and CDR2 from the germline V gene are SGHRS and YFSETQ. The V and J ends lost 2 bases and 1 base respectively, with 6 bases between them. CDR3: CASSFGQNTEAFF. CDR3 sequence (DNA): TGCGCCAGCAGCTTTGGACAGAACACTGAAGCTTTCTTT.

The chain uses TRBV13 and TRBJ2-5, with 8 bases that match TRBD1. The DNA end favors TRBJ2-7, so the J call may be wrong. Germline CDR1 and CDR2: PRHDT and FYEKMQ (reference sequence). This CDR3 contains 18 residues. The CDR3, as DNA: TGTGCCAGCAGCCCGTCCCGGGACAGGCTTCGACAGTCCTACGAGCAGTACTTC. Its translation is CASSPSRDRLRQSYEQYF.

CDR3 residues: CASSSILSGNNEQYF. The CDR3 DNA sequence: TGTGCCAGCAGTTCAATACTTAGCGGGAACAATGAGCAGTACTTC. V usage is TRBV27 and J usage is TRBJ2-7; 8 bases map to TRBD2. The V and J ends lost 4 bases and 7 bases, in that order; junction bases with no gene match: 12. The germline CDR1 and CDR2 sequences are MNHEY and SMNVEV (reference sequence). CDR3 length equals 15 residues.

This clone showed up just once. V is TRBV6-6 and J is TRBJ2-3; unclear D gene. In germline, CDR1 is MNHNY, CDR2 SVGAGI (reference sequence). V was trimmed by 5 bases and J by 3 bases, leaving 12 bases between them. The CDR3 length is 14 residues. This chain's CDR3 is CASSAAMGTDTQYF. CDR3 in DNA: TGTGCCAGCAGTGCCGCGATGGGAACAGATACGCAGTATTTT.

V gene TRBV5-6 combines with J gene TRBJ2-1; no definite D call. The CDR3 totals 17 residues. CDR1 and CDR2 (germline): SGHDT, YYEEEE. V lost 3 bases and J lost 3, with 19 bases in between. The CDR3 region is CASSWASVGAVYNEQFF. In DNA, the CDR3 is TGTGCCAGCAGCTGGGCCTCGGTGGGTGCGGTCTACAATGAGCAGTTCTTC.

This rearrangement joins TRBV30 to TRBJ2-1; D possibly corresponds to TRBD2 (6 bases). The CDR3 sequence is 14 residues long. CDR1 is GTSNPN and CDR2 is SVGIG in the germline V gene (reference sequence). Deletions cut 4 bases from V and 9 bases from J, with 19 bases between. The CDR3: CAWNPGLSFAEQFF. For the CDR3, the DNA is TGTGCCTGGAATCCGGGACTCTCGTTTGCTGAGCAGTTCTTC.